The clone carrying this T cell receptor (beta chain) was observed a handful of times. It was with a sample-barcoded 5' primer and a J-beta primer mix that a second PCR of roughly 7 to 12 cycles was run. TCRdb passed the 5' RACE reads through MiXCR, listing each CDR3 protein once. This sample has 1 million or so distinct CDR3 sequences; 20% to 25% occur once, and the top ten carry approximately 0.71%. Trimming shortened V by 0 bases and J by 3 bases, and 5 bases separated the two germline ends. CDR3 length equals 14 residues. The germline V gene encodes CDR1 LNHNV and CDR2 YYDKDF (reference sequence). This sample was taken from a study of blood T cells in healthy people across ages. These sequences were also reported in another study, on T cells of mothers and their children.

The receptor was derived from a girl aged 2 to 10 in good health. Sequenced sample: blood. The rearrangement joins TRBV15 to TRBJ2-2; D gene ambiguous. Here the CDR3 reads CATSRDYDTGELFF. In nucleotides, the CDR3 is TGTGCCACCAGCAGAGACTACGACACCGGGGAGCTGTTTTTT.